What follows describes a single TCR beta chain. What it binds is unknown. After removal of 0 bases from V and 5 bases from J, the junction contained 14 bases not matched to a gene. This CDR3 comprises 19 residues. CDR1 MNHNS and CDR2 SASEGT come from the germline V gene. This entry comes from a study of cytotoxic CD8 clonotypes in ibrutinib-treated CLL. Study-level information: Some 10 relapsed/refractory, approximately 15 treatment-naive; around 18 IGHV unmutated. Collecting the response samples happened after a median 12 months of treatment, with a range of 6 to 36.

Repertoires were generated with immunoSEQ multiplex PCR, while TCRdb's copy carries only in-frame clones and drops some. The table shows over 200,000 clones, with more than 65% occurring only once. Study-wide results and caveats: Patients had baseline clonality above age-matched healthy donors, and this clonality moved with circulating CD8+ T-cell counts. Clonality rose at ibrutinib response and fell back toward baseline at progression.

This receptor was taken from a human donor with chronic lymphocytic leukemia. The starting material was PBMCs, obtained after 12 months of ibrutinib treatment. V gene TRBV6-1 combines with J gene TRBJ1-3, with 9 bases lining up with TRBD1. The CDR3 reads CASSEALQGGQGFRNTIYF. The CDR3 nucleotides are TGTGCCAGCAGTGAAGCGCTTCAGGGGGGACAGGGATTTCGAAACACCATATATTTT.